One sample yielded the 4 T cell receptor beta chains listed below, sequenced in a study of T cells in tuberculosis (dated by TCRdb to between 2017 and 2018). The method behind the library was the immunoSEQ multiplex PCR assay. Held by TCRdb, this immuneACCESS table contains in-frame sequences only and omits some clones. Under half of the omission traces to an unresolved V gene where checked; the cause of the rest is unknown. The sample yields around 19,000 clones; around 91% were counted once. Approximately 15% of the sample is in the top ten clones. The source material was PBMCs. Every receptor here comes from a donor aged 10-29 years with latent tuberculosis or without tuberculosis infection.

The J gene is TRBJ1-4, the V gene TRBV5-6; TRBD1 matches 11 bases. This CDR3 region has 16 residues. CDR1 and CDR2 (germline): SGHDT, YYEEEE. The V gene end was trimmed by 3 bases and the J gene end by 8 bases; junction bases not matched to a gene: 9. CDR3 amino acids: CASSSRPGTGGEKLFF. The CDR3 DNA sequence: TGTGCCAGCAGCTCCCGGCCCGGGACAGGGGGGGAAAAACTGTTTTTT.

The rearrangement uses TRBV19 and TRBJ1-2; D may be TRBD1 (5 bases). CDR3 length equals 13 residues. Germline CDR1 is LNHDA and CDR2 is SQIVND (reference sequence). Trimming cost V 3 bases and J 12 bases, with 17 bases left between them. CDR3 region: CASSIRQLPLDTF. The CDR3 nucleotides are TGTGCCAGTAGTATTCGACAGTTGCCTCTTGACACCTTC.

The V call is TRBV4-1, the J call TRBJ1-2; no clear D gene. Germline V gives CDR1 MGHRA, CDR2 YSYEKL. The CDR3 covers 15 residues. Trimming took 3 bases from V and 8 from J, leaving 19 bases between them. The DNA of the CDR3 is TGCGCCAGCAGCCAGGGCGTATTGGGAGCTAGAGGCTACACCTTC. Encoded protein: CASSQGVLGARGYTF.

As DNA, the CDR3 is TGTGCCAGCATAAGAGACAGGGAGAATTCACCCCTCCACTTT. Translating gives CASIRDRENSPLHF. The chain is built from TRBV2 and TRBJ1-6; 7 bases align to TRBD1. Germline V gene sequence: CDR1 SNHLY, CDR2 FYNNEI. V was clipped by 7 bases and J by 7 bases; unmatched bases: 7. The length of the CDR3 is 14 residues. The whole variable domain, filled in from reference TRBV2 and TRBJ1-6, reads EPEVTQTPSHQVTQMGQEVILRCVPISNHLYFYWYRQILGQKVEFLVSFYNNEISEKSEIFDDQFSVERPDGSNFTLKIRSTKLEDSAMYFCASIRDRENSPLHFGNGTRLTVT.